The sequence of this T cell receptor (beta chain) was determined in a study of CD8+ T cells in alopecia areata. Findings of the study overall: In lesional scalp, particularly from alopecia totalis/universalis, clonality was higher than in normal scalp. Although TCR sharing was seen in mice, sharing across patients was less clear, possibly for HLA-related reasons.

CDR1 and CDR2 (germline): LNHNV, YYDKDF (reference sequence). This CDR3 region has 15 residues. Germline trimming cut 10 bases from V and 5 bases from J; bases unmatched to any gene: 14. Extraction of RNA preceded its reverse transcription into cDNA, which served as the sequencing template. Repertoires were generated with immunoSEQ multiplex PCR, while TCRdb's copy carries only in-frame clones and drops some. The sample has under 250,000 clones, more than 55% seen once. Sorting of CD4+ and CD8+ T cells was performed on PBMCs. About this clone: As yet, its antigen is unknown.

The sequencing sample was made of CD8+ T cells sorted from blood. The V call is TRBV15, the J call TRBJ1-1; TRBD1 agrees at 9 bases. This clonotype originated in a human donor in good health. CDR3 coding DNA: TGTGCCATCGGGGAAGGCGGGACAGGGCGTACTGAAGCTTTCTTT. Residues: CAIGEGGTGRTEAFF.